These T cell receptor beta chains were read from a single sample in a study of blood T cell repertoires in COVID-19. Only in-frame clones appear in the TCRdb table, and some are missing; sequencing was by immunoSEQ multiplex PCR. The sample has about 68,000 clones; about 91% are singletons. The sequenced sample consisted of peripheral blood. The receptors come from a man in his forties or fifties with COVID-19, enrolled during active disease. Each CDR3 is given with its conserved first and last residue. D genes are given only for firm matches. Only part of the rows carry a size: once, few, many, or a class if the clone is expanded.

>-|TRBD2|TRBJ2-4|TRBV14
TGTGCCAGCAGCCCGGGACTAGCGGGGGGGCCTAGGAGAAACATTCAGTACTTC
CASSPGLAGGPRRNIQYF
>-|-|TRBJ1-1|TRBV7-6
TGTGCCAGCAGCTTAGGAGGAGGGAACACTGAAGCTTTCTTT
CASSLGGGNTEAFF
>-|TRBD2|TRBJ2-7|TRBV30
TGTGCCTGGAGTGTACCCGGGGGGGCCTGGTACGAGCAGTACTTC
CAWSVPGGAWYEQYF
>few|-|TRBJ1-6|TRBV30
TGTGCCTGGAGGGCATCAAGAAGCTCCTATAATTCACCCCTCCACTTT
CAWRASRSSYNSPLHF
>-|TRBD1|TRBJ2-1|TRBV2
TGTGCCAGCAGCAACCGGTGGCAGGGGGCGAATGAGCAGTTCTTC
CASSNRWQGANEQFF
>once|-|TRBJ2-3|TRBV28
TGTGCCAGCAGTTTGAGCTCAGATACGCAGTATTTT
CASSLSSDTQYF
>once|TRBD2|TRBJ2-5|TRBV13
TGTGCCAGCAGCTTACGCGTCGGGGGGTTACAAGAGACCCAGTACTTC
CASSLRVGGLQETQYF
>-|-|TRBJ1-6|TRBV6-5
TGTGCCAGCAGTTCCCAGGTCCCCAATTCACCCCTCCACTTT
CASSSQVPNSPLHF
>-|TRBD2|TRBJ2-3|TRBV18
TGTGCCAGCTCAAAAGCGCGAGGAGCGGGGGGGCTCCCTAGCACAGATACGCAGTATTTT
CASSKARGAGGLPSTDTQYF
>once|-|TRBJ1-1|TRBV18
TGTGCCAGCTCACCACTTACAGGGCTGAACACTGAAGCTTTCTTT
CASSPLTGLNTEAFF
>-|-|TRBJ2-5|TRBV5-4
TGTGCCAGCAGCGAGGACAACTACCAAGAGACCCAGTACTTC
CASSEDNYQETQYF
>-|TRBD1|TRBJ1-1|TRBV27
TGTGCCAGCAGTTTCCTAACAGGGGGTAACACTGAAGCTTTCTTT
CASSFLTGGNTEAFF
>-|-|TRBJ2-1|TRBV2
TGTGCCAGCAGGGGAGGAGATGAGCAGTTCTTC
CASRGGDEQFF
>-|TRBD1|TRBJ2-7|TRBV6-1
TGTGCCAGCAGTGAAGCGTTCACAGGGGAATACGAGCAGTACTTC
CASSEAFTGEYEQYF
>-|-|TRBJ2-7|TRBV2
TGTGCCAGTTCCAAAGGGGGTTACGAGCAGTACTTC
CASSKGGYEQYF
>few|-|TRBJ1-2|TRBV6-1
TGTGCCAGCAGTGAAGCGCTTTTGGGGGGCTATGGCTACACCTTC
CASSEALLGGYGYTF
>-|-|TRBJ1-2|TRBV28
TGTGCCAGCAGACTGGGCCCCTTGTTTTATGGCTACACCTTC
CASRLGPLFYGYTF
>-|-|TRBJ1-4|TRBV6-6
TGTGCCAGCAGTTACGGGCAGGGAAGTGAAAAACTGTTTTTT
CASSYGQGSEKLFF
>-|TRBD2|TRBJ2-5|TRBV9
TGTGCCAGCAGCCCCTTTGGCGGGGGGCATCAAGAGACCCAGTACTTC
CASSPFGGGHQETQYF
>-|TRBD1|TRBJ1-3|TRBV4-2
TGTGCCAGCAGCCAAGAGTCCCGGGACAGAGGAAACACCATATATTTT
CASSQESRDRGNTIYF
>-|TRBD2|TRBJ2-5|TRBV6-5
TGTGCCAGCAACCGAGCGGGGGGTGGAGAGACCCAGTACTTC
CASNRAGGGETQYF
>-|-|TRBJ1-6|TRBV3-1/TRBV3-2
TGTGCCAGCAGCCCCCGGGGTGGGTATAATTCACCCCTCCACTTT
CASSPRGGYNSPLHF
>-|TRBD1|TRBJ1-4|TRBV6-5
TGTGCCAGCAGGGGGACAGGGTACGAAAAACTGTTTTTT
CASRGTGYEKLFF
>-|-|TRBJ1-1|TRBV6-5
TGTGCCAGCAGCACCCCAAGCGCGGAAGCTTTCTTT
CASSTPSAEAFF
>-|-|TRBJ2-7|TRBV3-1/TRBV3-2
TGTGCCAGCAGCCCCGGTTCCTTCGCCTACGAGCAGTACTTC
CASSPGSFAYEQYF
>-|-|TRBJ2-5|TRBV12-3/TRBV12-4
TGTGCCAGCAGTTGGACAGAAGAGACCCAGTACTTC
CASSWTEETQYF
>-|-|TRBJ1-1|TRBV10-3
TGTGCCATCAGTGGGGGCAACATGAACACTGAAGCTTTCTTT
CAISGGNMNTEAFF
>-|-|TRBJ2-5|TRBV11-2
TGTGCCAGCAGCCCCCTTGAGACCCAGTACTTC
CASSPLETQYF
>-|TRBD1|TRBJ1-6|TRBV5-4
TGTGCCAGCAGCTTGAACAGGGGGGCCTATAATTCACCCCTCCACTTT
CASSLNRGAYNSPLHF
>-|-|TRBJ1-5|TRBV24-1
TGTGCCACCAGTGATTTTATGATCGGGGGACGAGTCAATAGCAATCAGCCCCAGCATTTT
CATSDFMIGGRVNSNQPQHF
>-|TRBD1|TRBJ1-6|TRBV5-6
TGTGCCAGCAGCTTACTGCGGGACAGTACACCCCTCCACTTT
CASSLLRDSTPLHF
>once|-|TRBJ1-1|TRBV7-2
TGTGCCAGCAGCCAATCGACAGCCAACACTGAAGCTTTCTTT
CASSQSTANTEAFF
>-|TRBD1|TRBJ2-2|TRBV3-1/TRBV3-2
TGTGCCAGCAGCCCCCACAGGGGGCCGGACACCGGGGAGCTGTTTTTT
CASSPHRGPDTGELFF
>-|-|TRBJ2-7|TRBV12-3/TRBV12-4
TGTGCCAGCAGTTTCGCCGGCTACGAGCAGTACTTC
CASSFAGYEQYF
>once|TRBD1|TRBJ2-1|TRBV5-1
TGCGCCAGCAGCTTCTCCCTACAGGGGGGTGAGCAGTTCTTC
CASSFSLQGGEQFF
>once|-|TRBJ2-7|TRBV7-2
TGTGCCAGCAGCTTAGCCTGGGGGCTCTCCTACGAGCAGTACTTC
CASSLAWGLSYEQYF
>-|TRBD2|TRBJ2-1|TRBV7-2
TGTGCCAGCAGCTTAGTGGGGATAGCGGGGGACCATGAGCAGTTCTTC
CASSLVGIAGDHEQFF
>-|TRBD1|TRBJ1-4|TRBV5-8
TGTGCCAGCAGCTTGCCCAGGGACAGGGTAAATGAAAAACTGTTTTTT
CASSLPRDRVNEKLFF
>once|-|TRBJ2-5|TRBV2
TGTGCCAGCAGTGAAGACGGGTACCAAGAGACCCAGTACTTC
CASSEDGYQETQYF
>-|-|TRBJ2-3|TRBV5-1
TGCGCCAGCAGCTTGGCCGGCAGGGGCAGGACAGATACGCAGTATTTT
CASSLAGRGRTDTQYF
>-|-|TRBJ1-6|TRBV4-2
TGTGCCAGCAGCCAAGATCAATCTAGACCCCTCCACTTT
CASSQDQSRPLHF
>-|-|TRBJ1-5|TRBV28
TGTGCCAGCCGTCTACTTCATCAGCCCCAGCATTTT
CASRLLHQPQHF
>-|TRBD1|TRBJ1-5|TRBV28
TGTGCCAGCAGTACAGGGGGCAGCGGCAATCAGCCCCAGCATTTT
CASSTGGSGNQPQHF
>-|TRBD2|TRBJ2-3|TRBV9
TGTGCCAGCAGCTCCTGGACTAGCGGGGCGCGTGGTACGCAGTATTTT
CASSSWTSGARGTQYF